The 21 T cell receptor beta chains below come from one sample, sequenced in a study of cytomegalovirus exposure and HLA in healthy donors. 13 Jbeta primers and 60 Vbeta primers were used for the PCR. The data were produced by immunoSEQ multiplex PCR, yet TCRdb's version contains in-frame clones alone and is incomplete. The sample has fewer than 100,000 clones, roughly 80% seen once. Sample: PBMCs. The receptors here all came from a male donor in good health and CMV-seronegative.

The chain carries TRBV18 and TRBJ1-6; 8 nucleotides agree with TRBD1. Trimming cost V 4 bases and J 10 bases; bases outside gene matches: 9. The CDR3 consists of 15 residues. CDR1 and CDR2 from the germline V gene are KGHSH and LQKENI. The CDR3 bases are TGTGCCAGCTCACAAGGACAGGGAAGAGGATCACCCCTCCACTTT. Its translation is CASSQGQGRGSPLHF.

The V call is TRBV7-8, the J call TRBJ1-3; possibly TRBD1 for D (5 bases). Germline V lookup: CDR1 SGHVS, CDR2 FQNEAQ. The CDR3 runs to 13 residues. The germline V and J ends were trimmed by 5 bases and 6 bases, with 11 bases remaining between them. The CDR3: CASSLGTANTIYF. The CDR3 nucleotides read TGTGCCAGCAGCCTAGGGACTGCAAACACCATATATTTT.

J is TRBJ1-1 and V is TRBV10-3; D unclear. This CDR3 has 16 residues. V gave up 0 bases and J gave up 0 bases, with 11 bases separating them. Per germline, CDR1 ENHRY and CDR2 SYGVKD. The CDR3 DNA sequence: TGTGCCATCAGTGAGTCGAGTCCCAGGTTGAACACTGAAGCTTTCTTT. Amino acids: CAISESSPRLNTEAFF.

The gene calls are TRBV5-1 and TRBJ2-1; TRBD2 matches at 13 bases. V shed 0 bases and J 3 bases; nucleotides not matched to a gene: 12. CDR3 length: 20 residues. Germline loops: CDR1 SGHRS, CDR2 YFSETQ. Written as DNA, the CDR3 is TGCGCCAGCAGCTTGGAGGGGACTAGCGGGACCATAATCAACTACAATGAGCAGTTCTTC. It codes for CASSLEGTSGTIINYNEQFF.

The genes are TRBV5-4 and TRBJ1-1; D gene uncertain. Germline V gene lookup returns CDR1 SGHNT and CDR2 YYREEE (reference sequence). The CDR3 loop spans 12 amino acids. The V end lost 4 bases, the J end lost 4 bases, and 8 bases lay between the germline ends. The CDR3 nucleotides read TGTGCCAGCAGCCTGCCGGGCACTGAAGCTTTCTTT. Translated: CASSLPGTEAFF.

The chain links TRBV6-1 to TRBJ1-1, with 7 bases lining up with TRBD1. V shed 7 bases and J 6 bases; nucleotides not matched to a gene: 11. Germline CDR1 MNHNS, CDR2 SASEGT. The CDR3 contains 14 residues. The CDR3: CASISAGGFPEAFF. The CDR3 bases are TGTGCCAGCATTTCGGCAGGGGGTTTTCCTGAAGCTTTCTTT.

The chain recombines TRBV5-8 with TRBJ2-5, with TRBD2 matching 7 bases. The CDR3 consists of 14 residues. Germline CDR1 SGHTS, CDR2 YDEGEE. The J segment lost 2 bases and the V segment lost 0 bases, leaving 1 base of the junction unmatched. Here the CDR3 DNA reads TGTGCCAGCAGCTTGGCCGGGGGGCAAGAGACCCAGTACTTC. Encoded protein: CASSLAGGQETQYF.

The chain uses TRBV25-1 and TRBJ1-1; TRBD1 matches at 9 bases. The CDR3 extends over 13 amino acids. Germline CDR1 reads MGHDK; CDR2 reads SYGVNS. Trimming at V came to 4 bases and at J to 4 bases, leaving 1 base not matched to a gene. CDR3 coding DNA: TGTGCCAGCAGTGGGACAGGGGTCACTGAAGCTTTCTTT. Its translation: CASSGTGVTEAFF.

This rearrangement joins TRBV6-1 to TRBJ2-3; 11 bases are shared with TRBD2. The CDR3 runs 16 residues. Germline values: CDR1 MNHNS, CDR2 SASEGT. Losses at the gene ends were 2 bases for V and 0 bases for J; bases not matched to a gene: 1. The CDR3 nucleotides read TGTGCCAGCAGTGAAACTAGCGGGGGAAGCACAGATACGCAGTATTTT. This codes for CASSETSGGSTDTQYF.

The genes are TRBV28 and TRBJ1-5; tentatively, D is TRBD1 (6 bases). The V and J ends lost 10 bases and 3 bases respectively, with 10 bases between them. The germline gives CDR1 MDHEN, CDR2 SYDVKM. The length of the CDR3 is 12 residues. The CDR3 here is CAIGQYNQPQHF. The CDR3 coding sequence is TGTGCCATCGGACAGTACAATCAGCCCCAGCATTTT.

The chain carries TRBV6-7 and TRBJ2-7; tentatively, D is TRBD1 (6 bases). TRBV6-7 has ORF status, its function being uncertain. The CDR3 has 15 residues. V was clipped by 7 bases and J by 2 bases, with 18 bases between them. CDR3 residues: CASTAGTKPTYEQYF. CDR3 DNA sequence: TGTGCCAGCACCGCCGGGACAAAACCAACCTACGAGCAGTACTTC.

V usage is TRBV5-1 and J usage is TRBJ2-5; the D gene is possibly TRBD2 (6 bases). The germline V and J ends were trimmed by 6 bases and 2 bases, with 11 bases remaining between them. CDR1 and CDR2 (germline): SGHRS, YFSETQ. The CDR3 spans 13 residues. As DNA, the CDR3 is TGCGCCAGCACGGAGGGAGGTCAAGAGACCCAGTACTTC. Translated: CASTEGGQETQYF. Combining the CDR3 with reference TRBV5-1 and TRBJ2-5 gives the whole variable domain KAGVTQTPRYLIKTRGQQVTLSCSPISGHRSVSWYQQTPGQGLQFLFEYFSETQRNKGNFPGRFSGRQFSNSRSEMNVSTLELGDSALYLCASTEGGQETQYFGPGTRLLVL.

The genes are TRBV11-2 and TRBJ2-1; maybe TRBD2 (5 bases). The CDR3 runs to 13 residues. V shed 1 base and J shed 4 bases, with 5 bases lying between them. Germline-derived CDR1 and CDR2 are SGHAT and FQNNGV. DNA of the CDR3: TGTGCCAGCAGCTTAGGGGAGTACAATGAGCAGTTCTTC. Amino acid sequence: CASSLGEYNEQFF.

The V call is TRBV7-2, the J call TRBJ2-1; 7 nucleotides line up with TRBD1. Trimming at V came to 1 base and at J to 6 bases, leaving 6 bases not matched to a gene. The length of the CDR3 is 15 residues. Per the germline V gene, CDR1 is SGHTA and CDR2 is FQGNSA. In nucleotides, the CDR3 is TGTGCCAGCAGCTTAGTGAGACAGGGTCGCAATGAGCAGTTCTTC. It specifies CASSLVRQGRNEQFF. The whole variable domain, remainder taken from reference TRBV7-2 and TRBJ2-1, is GAGVSQSPSNKVTEKGKDVELRCDPISGHTALYWYRQSLGQGLEFLIYFQGNSAPDKSGLPSDRFSAERTGGSVSTLTIQRTQQEDSAVYLCASSLVRQGRNEQFFGPGTRLTVL.

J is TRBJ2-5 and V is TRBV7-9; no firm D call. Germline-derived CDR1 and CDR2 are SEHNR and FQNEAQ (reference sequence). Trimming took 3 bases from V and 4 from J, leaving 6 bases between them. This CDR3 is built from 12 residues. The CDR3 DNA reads TGTGCCAGCAGCTTCCTCGGAGAGACCCAGTACTTC. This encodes CASSFLGETQYF. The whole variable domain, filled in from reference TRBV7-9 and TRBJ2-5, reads DTGVSQNPRHKITKRGQNVTFRCDPISEHNRLYWYRQTLGQGPEFLTYFQNEAQLEKSRLLSDRFSAERPKGSFSTLEIQRTEQGDSAMYLCASSFLGETQYFGPGTRLLVL.

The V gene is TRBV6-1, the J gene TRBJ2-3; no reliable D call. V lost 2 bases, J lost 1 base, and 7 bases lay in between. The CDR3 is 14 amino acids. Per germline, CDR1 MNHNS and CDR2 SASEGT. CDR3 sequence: CASSETIGTDTQYF. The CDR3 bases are TGTGCCAGCAGTGAAACTATAGGCACAGATACGCAGTATTTT.

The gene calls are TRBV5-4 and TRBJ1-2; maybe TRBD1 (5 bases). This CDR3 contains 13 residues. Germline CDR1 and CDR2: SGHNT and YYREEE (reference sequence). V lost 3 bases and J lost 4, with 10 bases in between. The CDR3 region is CASSSDTGYGYTF. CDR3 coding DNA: TGTGCCAGCAGCTCGGACACGGGCTATGGCTACACCTTC.

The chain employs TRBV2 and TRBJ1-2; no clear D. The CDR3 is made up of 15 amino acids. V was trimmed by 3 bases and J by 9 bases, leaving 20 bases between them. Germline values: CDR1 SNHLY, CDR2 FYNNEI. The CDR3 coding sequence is TGTGCCAGCAGTGAGTCCCTATTCGCCAAGTTCCGCTACACCTTC. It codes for CASSESLFAKFRYTF.

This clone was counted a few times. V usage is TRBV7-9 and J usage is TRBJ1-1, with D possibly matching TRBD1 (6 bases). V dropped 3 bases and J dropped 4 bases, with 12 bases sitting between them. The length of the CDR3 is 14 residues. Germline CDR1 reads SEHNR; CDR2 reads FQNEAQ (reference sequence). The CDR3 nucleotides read TGTGCCAGCAGCTTTGAGGGGGTAGGCACTGAAGCTTTCTTT. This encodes CASSFEGVGTEAFF.

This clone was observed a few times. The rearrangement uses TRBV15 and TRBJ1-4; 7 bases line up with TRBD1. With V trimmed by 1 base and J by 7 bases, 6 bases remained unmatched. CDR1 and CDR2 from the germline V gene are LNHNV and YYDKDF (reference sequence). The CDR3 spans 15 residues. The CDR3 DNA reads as TGTGCCACCAGCAGAGGGGCAGGGGGGAGTGAAAAACTGTTTTTT. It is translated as CATSRGAGGSEKLFF.

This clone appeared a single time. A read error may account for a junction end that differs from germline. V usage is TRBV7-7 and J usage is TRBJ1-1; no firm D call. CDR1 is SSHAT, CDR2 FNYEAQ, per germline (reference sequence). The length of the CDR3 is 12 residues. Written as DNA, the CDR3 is TGTGCTAGCAGCCTATTGAGTTCTGAAGCTTTCTTT. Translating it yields CASSLLSSEAFF. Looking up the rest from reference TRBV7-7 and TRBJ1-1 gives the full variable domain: GAGVSQSPRYKVTKRGQDVTLRCDPISSHATLYWYQQALGQGPEFLTYFNYEAQPDKSGLPSDRFSAERPEGSISTLTIQRTEQRDSAMYRCASSLLSSEAFFGQGTRLTVV.